Below, one T cell receptor beta chain is given with its context. This clone's antigen is unknown. The sample holds no much larger clone one base away, and base qualities are not on file. Reading the label with the study, this specimen's time point is: blood sample drawn before combined kidney and bone marrow transplant. Unstimulated Tregs (CD4+CD25+CD127-), CD4+ non-Tregs (CD4+CD25-), CD4 and CD8 cells were FACS-sorted from thawed PBMCs. The patients were a few recipients of combined kidney and bone marrow transplants from the ITN036ST trial, and samples were available only from these trial subjects. Healthy control blood was processed to PBMCs with a Ficoll density gradient and then cryopreserved, whereas patient PBMCs were collected both before and after transplant. This sample was included in a study of Tregs in tolerant kidney transplant recipients (dated by TCRdb to about 2019). Notes on the research overall: Transplants used related donors with nonmyeloablative bone marrow transplantation; mixed chimerism was transient in the human trials. TCRbeta sequencing was used in the study to identify donor-specific regulatory T cells before combined kidney and bone marrow transplantation, and the identified cells were then tracked after transplant. Overall study outcomes, separate from this receptor: In tolerant patients, the expansion of donor-specific Tregs was greater than global Treg expansion, suggesting that the expansion was antigen-driven rather than nonspecific. PCR primers changed over time for some patients, so nucleotide-level comparison across those patients' samples was not possible. Because only a small number of patients were included, the study had limitations, and the results will need to be validated in larger populations as well as under other immunosuppression protocols. The most biologically relevant and donor-specific TCRbeta repertoire appeared to be identified by expanding Tregs with activated donor B cells. Biological reproducibility was not directly addressed, though technical replication error appeared minimal.

The germline V gene specifies SGHTA as CDR1 and FQGTGA as CDR2. The germline ends are 9 bases apart after V is trimmed by 1 base and J by 5 bases. The CDR3 covers 13 residues, taking in both the cysteine and the phenylalanine. Only the CDR3 region is kept as DNA, spanning 39 bases read in frame from base 1. Genomic DNA was extracted from sorted cells with the QIAGEN DNeasy Blood and Tissue Kit for TCRbeta CDR3 sequencing. High-throughput TCRbeta CDR3 sequencing was carried out commercially through immunoSEQ, with PCR amplification with bias correction and internal controls included. Regarding the original processing steps: A unique productive TCRbeta sequence was defined by the CDR3 nucleotide sequence when primers matched, and otherwise by the CDR3 amino acid sequence together with the Vbeta and Jbeta genes. Sorting error was corrected by removing sequences shared between sorted populations at a frequency ratio of 2:1 or less, and the remaining shared sequences were assigned to the higher population. A sequence was defined as donor-reactive if the sequence was expanded at least 5-fold in CFSE-low cells compared with unstimulated cells and had a frequency of at least 0.01% in CFSE-low cells. Repertoire divergence was quantified by Jensen-Shannon divergence using the top 100 TCRbeta sequences ranked by frequency. When a sample had multiple sequencing runs, each run was corrected for sorting error separately and the runs were then pooled. Entries here come from immuneACCESS through TCRdb and include only in-frame sequences with V and J called. Some clones fail to appear in such tables; in the studies checked, an unresolved V gene covers under half of the shortfall, and the cause of the remainder is unknown. Clonal size and the V and J genes are those of that table, whereas D and trimming came from the DNA. The sample data list over 60,000 clones, and about 88% of these were observed just once. 0.35% to 0.5% of the sample is in the top ten clones.

The TCR sequence derives from a human donor who received a combined kidney and bone marrow transplant. The source was CD4+ T cells from blood, collected before the transplant. The V and J genes are TRBV7-3 and TRBJ2-7, and the D gene may be TRBD2, 7 bases matching. The sequenced DNA is TGTGCCAGCAGCTTAAGAGGGGGGGACGAGCAGTACTTC. Translated, this gives CASSLRGGDEQYF.